What follows are 9 T cell receptor beta chains derived from one specimen sequenced in a study of T cell responses to AZD1222 COVID-19 vaccine. The table came from immunoSEQ multiplex PCR; TCRdb's copy has only in-frame clones and leaves some out. The data contain some 130,000 clones, roughly 90% of them singletons. This specimen was peripheral blood, taken on day 0 of AZD1222 vaccination. The receptors here all came from an adult in good health.

The chain employs TRBV7-9 and TRBJ1-4; possible D gene TRBD1, 6 bases. Trimming pared 2 bases from V and 5 bases from J, leaving 9 bases between. The CDR3 extends over 14 amino acids. CDR1 SEHNR and CDR2 FQNEAQ come from the germline V gene (reference sequence). The CDR3 DNA reads TGTGCCAGCAGCTTAATACAGGGAAATGAAAAACTGTTTTTT. As protein: CASSLIQGNEKLFF.

This clone was observed a single time. This sequence joins TRBV19 and TRBJ1-1; D not resolved. The CDR3 runs to 12 residues. Germline-derived CDR1 and CDR2 are LNHDA and SQIVND (reference sequence). The V and J ends lost 5 bases and 10 bases respectively, with 14 bases between them. DNA of the CDR3: TGTGCCAGTAGTTCCGTGGGTTGGGGAGCTTTCTTT. This gives the protein CASSSVGWGAFF. Looking up the rest from reference TRBV19 and TRBJ1-1 gives the full variable domain: DGGITQSPKYLFRKEGQNVTLSCEQNLNHDAMYWYRQDPGQGLRLIYYSQIVNDFQKGDIAEGYSVSREKKESFPLTVTSAQKNPTAFYLCASSSVGWGAFFGQGTRLTVV.

This rearrangement joins TRBV6-2 or TRBV6-3 to TRBJ1-5; D remains unclear. The germline V and J ends were trimmed by 4 bases and 5 bases, with 15 bases remaining between them. The germline V gene encodes CDR1 MNHEY and CDR2 SVGEGT. CDR3 size: 15 residues. The CDR3, as DNA: TGTGCCAGCAGTTTCGACCCGCGGTGGGATCAGCCCCAGCATTTT. It translates to CASSFDPRWDQPQHF.

This rearrangement joins TRBV6-5 to TRBJ2-6; D gene ambiguous. The CDR3 is 15 amino acids. V gave up 6 bases and J gave up 0 bases, with 9 bases separating them. The V gene's germline CDR1 is MNHEY and CDR2 SVGAGI. DNA of the CDR3: TGTGCCAGCAGCACAGAGAGCTCTGGGGCCAACGTCCTGACTTTC. This translates into CASSTESSGANVLTF.

With respect to this clone: The same CDR3 arises from other DNA sequences in this sample as well. The J gene is TRBJ2-6, the V gene TRBV6-5; D unclear. CDR3 length: 13 residues. Between the trimmed V and J ends, which lost 6 bases and 0 bases, there was a span of 3 bases. The germline V gene has CDR1 MNHEY and CDR2 SVGAGI. The CDR3 loop reads CASSSSGANVLTF. The CDR3 DNA follows: TGTGCCAGCAGCTCCTCTGGGGCCAACGTCCTGACTTTC.

V and J are TRBV14 and TRBJ1-2; D is unresolved. Trimming cost V 0 bases and J 8 bases, with 10 bases left between them. The CDR3 loop spans 13 amino acids. Germline values: CDR1 SGHDN, CDR2 FVKESK. The CDR3, as DNA: TGTGCCAGCAGCCAAGACCGCGCGGGGGGCTACACCTTC. It translates to CASSQDRAGGYTF.

The chain recombines TRBV6-5 with TRBJ2-2, with TRBD2 matching over 8 bases. Germline values: CDR1 MNHEY, CDR2 SVGAGI. The CDR3 extends over 15 amino acids. Trimming at V came to 6 bases and at J to 2 bases, leaving 5 bases not matched to a gene. The CDR3 spells CASRPGGLNTGELFF. The CDR3 DNA follows: TGTGCCAGCAGGCCGGGGGGGCTCAACACCGGGGAGCTGTTTTTT.

This clone was observed a single time. The rearrangement joins TRBV6-1 to TRBJ1-2; no clear D gene. Per the germline V gene, CDR1 is MNHNS and CDR2 is SASEGT. CDR3 length equals 11 residues. Trimming removed 3 bases at V and 2 bases at J, with 1 base between. The CDR3 here is CASSDNYGYTF. The DNA for the CDR3 is TGTGCCAGCAGTGACAACTATGGCTACACCTTC.

The rearrangement joins TRBV5-5 to TRBJ2-3, with 8 bases lining up with TRBD2. This CDR3 has 17 amino acids. After removal of 3 bases from V and 2 bases from J, the junction contained 11 bases not matched to a gene. Germline CDR1 reads SGHKS; CDR2 reads YYEKEE (reference sequence). The CDR3 here is CASSSPYGGGPTDTQYF. CDR3 in DNA: TGTGCCAGCAGCTCCCCCTATGGCGGGGGGCCCACAGATACGCAGTATTTT.